The TCR beta chain described here comes from a study of blood T cells in healthy people across ages. Germline V gives CDR1 SGHRS, CDR2 YFSETQ. V lost 1 base, J lost 1 base, and 15 bases lay in between. The CDR3 is 17 amino acids. Then a second PCR, running roughly 7 to 11 cycles, was carried out with a sample-barcoded 5' primer and a J-beta primer mix. TCRdb independently ran MiXCR on the 5' RACE reads; one entry per CDR3 protein. The sample yields some 1.4 million distinct CDR3 sequences, around 39% seen once. Sequencing used blood. This TCR was recovered from a woman aged 18 to 35 in good health. The chain couples TRBV5-1 to TRBJ1-3, with a possible D match to TRBD1 (6 bases). CDR3 coding DNA: TGCGCCAGCAGCTTGTTGGCTACAGGGTCATCTGGAAACACCATATATTTT. This sequence encodes CASSLLATGSSGNTIYF.